Following are 19 T cell receptor beta chains from one sample sequenced in a study of shared clonotypes between healthy human individuals. The protocol was immunoSEQ multiplex PCR, while the TCRdb copy is restricted to in-frame clones and leaves out a portion. The sample holds over 95,000 clones, about 67% seen once. Sequences were obtained from memory CD8+ T cells sorted from blood. Subset described: CD45RO+ cells pooled with CCR7-negative TemRA cells. The receptor source for this set is a woman in her twenties or thirties in good health.

There are many counts of this clone. The chain couples TRBV27 to TRBJ2-3, with D uncertain. Germline V lookup: CDR1 MNHEY, CDR2 SMNVEV (reference sequence). Trimming cost V 3 bases and J 6 bases, with 10 bases left between them. This CDR3 has 13 amino acids. Here the CDR3 reads CASSLIGSDTQYF. The CDR3 DNA sequence: TGTGCCAGCAGTTTGATTGGATCCGATACGCAGTATTTT.

V and J are TRBV5-1 and TRBJ2-7, with D perhaps matching TRBD1 (5 bases). The length of the CDR3 is 15 residues. Germline V gene lookup returns CDR1 SGHRS and CDR2 YFSETQ. V lost 4 bases and J lost 2, with 16 bases in between. CDR3 nucleotide sequence: TGCGCCAGCAGCCAAGATAGGGGCGGACCCTACGAGCAGTACTTC. The encoded protein is CASSQDRGGPYEQYF.

This CDR3 is CATETERGLGAFF. The DNA for the CDR3 is TGTGCCACCGAAACCGAGCGGGGTTTGGGGGCTTTCTTT. The rearrangement links TRBV19 to TRBJ1-1; D call uncertain. The V end was cut by 10 bases, the J end by 11 bases, with 23 bases between. CDR3 length: 13 residues. Germline V gene lookup returns CDR1 LNHDA and CDR2 SQIVND (reference sequence).

The CDR3 loop is CASQQGTDTQYF. The DNA of the CDR3 is TGTGCCAGCCAACAGGGCACAGATACGCAGTATTTT. The chain combines TRBV7-9 with TRBJ2-3; D is possibly TRBD1 (5 bases). The CDR3 totals 12 residues. V lost 8 bases to trimming and J lost 1 base, with 7 bases between them. Germline values: CDR1 SEHNR, CDR2 FQNEAQ (reference sequence).

This clone was seen a handful of times. The rearrangement uses TRBV5-6 and TRBJ2-6; no reliable D call. Germline-derived CDR1 and CDR2 are SGHDT and YYEEEE. The V gene lost 6 bases and the J gene lost 1 base, with 11 bases spanning the gap. The CDR3 length is 15 residues. The CDR3 loop is CASTSEWSGANVLTF. CDR3 in DNA: TGTGCCAGCACCTCCGAGTGGTCTGGGGCCAACGTCCTGACTTTC.

The CDR3 protein is CASSQGEGSSYEQYF. CDR3 coding DNA: TGTGCCAGCAGCCAAGGGGAGGGCAGCTCCTACGAGCAGTACTTC. The chain employs TRBV7-9 and TRBJ2-7, with 7 bases matching TRBD2. From germline, CDR1 is SEHNR and CDR2 FQNEAQ (reference sequence). CDR3 length: 15 amino acids. V was pared by 5 bases and J by 0 bases, with 7 bases of the junction left unmatched.

J is TRBJ2-7 and V is TRBV13; 7 bases match TRBD2. The V gene's germline CDR1 is PRHDT and CDR2 FYEKMQ (reference sequence). CDR3 length equals 13 residues. V trimming: 5 bases; J trimming: 7 bases; junction bases outside the gene matches: 8. The CDR3 DNA reads as TGTGCCAGCAGCACATCCTCGGGGGGAGAGCAGTACTTC. Encoded protein: CASSTSSGGEQYF.

The sample holds a few counts of this clone. The chain links TRBV10-2 to TRBJ1-2; possible D gene TRBD1, 6 bases. This CDR3 is built from 12 residues. CDR1 is WSHSY, CDR2 SAAADI, per germline. V was shortened by 2 bases and J by 10 bases, with 11 bases between the two germline ends. CDR3 bases: TGCGCCAGCAGTGAGGAAGGGGGGGACTACACCTTC. Amino acids: CASSEEGGDYTF.

V gene TRBV7-3 combines with J gene TRBJ1-2, with TRBD1 matching over 7 bases. CDR3 size: 14 residues. In germline, CDR1 is SGHTA, CDR2 FQGTGA. Losses at the gene ends were 5 bases for V and 2 bases for J; bases not matched to a gene: 5. CDR3 DNA: TGTGCCAGCAGCCCTACGACAGGGAACTATGGCTACACCTTC. Protein product: CASSPTTGNYGYTF.

This clone was recorded a few times. The CDR3 loop reads CSLPEVETQYF. As DNA, the CDR3 is TGCAGCCTCCCGGAGGTCGAGACCCAGTACTTC. V and J are TRBV20-1 and TRBJ2-5, with D perhaps matching TRBD2 (5 bases). This CDR3 has 11 amino acids. Looked up from germline, CDR1 is DFQATT and CDR2 is SNEGSKA (reference sequence).

The V call is TRBV5-1, the J call TRBJ1-4; D is possibly TRBD1 (6 bases). CDR3 length: 12 amino acids. V lost 5 bases to trimming and J lost 6 bases, with 8 bases between them. CDR1 is SGHRS and CDR2 is YFSETQ in the germline V gene. The CDR3 is CASRQGDEKLFF. The CDR3 DNA follows: TGCGCCAGCAGACAGGGAGATGAAAAACTGTTTTTT.

Comments on this clone: This may arise from a read error, as a much more abundant clone is one base away. The sample carries other DNA sequences with the same CDR3. The V call is TRBV7-6, the J call TRBJ2-1; 10 nucleotides agree with TRBD2. Germline lookup yields CDR1 SGHVS and CDR2 FNYEAQ. The CDR3 is 16 amino acids. This CDR3 reads CASSTGLADSSNEQFF. The CDR3 nucleotides read TGTGCCAGCAGTACCGGACTAGCGGATTCCTCCAATGAGCAGTTCTTC.

The chain combines TRBV19 with TRBJ2-2; no clear D. The V and J ends lost 4 bases and 3 bases respectively, with 0 bases between them. The CDR3 is 11 amino acids. CDR1 is LNHDA and CDR2 is SQIVND in the germline V gene (reference sequence). CDR3 in DNA: TGTGCCAGTAGTAACACCGGGGAGCTGTTTTTT. Protein sequence: CASSNTGELFF.

The V and J genes are TRBV21-1 and TRBJ2-3. TRBV21-1 is flagged as a pseudogene. The CDR3 has 14 residues. Written as DNA, the CDR3 is TGTGCCAGCAGCAATTTGGGGGGCGGCTTCCGGCAGTATTTT. This translates into CASSNLGGGFRQYF.

This clone was counted many times. This chain joins TRBV4-2 and TRBJ2-7, with unresolved D. V was trimmed by 1 base and J by 0 bases, leaving 10 bases between them. The CDR3 contains 15 residues. Germline lookup yields CDR1 LGHNA and CDR2 YNFKEQ. The CDR3 is CASSQGGSRSYEQYF. The DNA for the CDR3 is TGTGCCAGCAGCCAAGGCGGTTCCCGCTCCTACGAGCAGTACTTC.

V gene TRBV2 combines with J gene TRBJ1-1; D may be TRBD1 (6 bases). This CDR3 spans 12 amino acids. The V and J ends lost 9 bases and 5 bases respectively, with 13 bases between them. Per germline, CDR1 SNHLY and CDR2 FYNNEI. The CDR3 loop reads CASLPDRTEAFF. CDR3 nucleotides: TGTGCCAGTCTACCGGACAGAACTGAAGCTTTCTTT.

The chain couples TRBV21-1 to TRBJ1-5; the DNA was not used to check the table's D call, TRBD1. TRBV21-1 is marked as a pseudogene. The CDR3 is 17 residues long. The CDR3 DNA follows: TGTGCCAGCAGCAAAGTAGTCTCAGGGGCTAGCAATCAGCCCCAGCATTTT. Translating it yields CASSKVVSGASNQPQHF.

The chain joins TRBV25-1 to TRBJ2-5, with D maybe TRBD1 (6 bases). CDR3 length: 15 amino acids. CDR1 is MGHDK, CDR2 SYGVNS, per germline. Trimming took off 7 bases at V and 5 bases at J, with 20 bases between the two ends. CDR3 region: CASTNQGTSGETQYF. DNA for the CDR3: TGTGCCAGCACCAACCAGGGGACGTCCGGGGAGACCCAGTACTTC.

The V gene is TRBV6-5, the J gene TRBJ2-1; 12 bases are a match to TRBD1. CDR3 length: 15 residues. Germline lookup yields CDR1 MNHEY and CDR2 SVGAGI. V lost 7 bases to trimming and J lost 9 bases; unmatched junction nucleotides: 10. CDR3 in amino acids: CASNQGTGGRGEQFF. The CDR3 region has the DNA TGTGCCAGCAATCAGGGGACAGGGGGCCGTGGTGAGCAGTTCTTC.